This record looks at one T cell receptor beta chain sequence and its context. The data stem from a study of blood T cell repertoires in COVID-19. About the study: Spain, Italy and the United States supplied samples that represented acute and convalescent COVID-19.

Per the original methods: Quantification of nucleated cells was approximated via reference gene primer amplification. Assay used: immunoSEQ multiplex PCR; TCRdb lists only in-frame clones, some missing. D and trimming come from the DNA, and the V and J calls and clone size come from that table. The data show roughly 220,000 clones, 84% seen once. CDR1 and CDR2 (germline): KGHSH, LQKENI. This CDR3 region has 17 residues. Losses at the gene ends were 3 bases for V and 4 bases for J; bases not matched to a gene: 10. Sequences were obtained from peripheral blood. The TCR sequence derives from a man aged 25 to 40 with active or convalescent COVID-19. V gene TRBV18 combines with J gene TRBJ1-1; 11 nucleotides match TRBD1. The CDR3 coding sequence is TGTGCCAGCTCACCGAGGGGACAGGGGGGTGTCGGCACTGAAGCTTTCTTT. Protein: CASSPRGQGGVGTEAFF.